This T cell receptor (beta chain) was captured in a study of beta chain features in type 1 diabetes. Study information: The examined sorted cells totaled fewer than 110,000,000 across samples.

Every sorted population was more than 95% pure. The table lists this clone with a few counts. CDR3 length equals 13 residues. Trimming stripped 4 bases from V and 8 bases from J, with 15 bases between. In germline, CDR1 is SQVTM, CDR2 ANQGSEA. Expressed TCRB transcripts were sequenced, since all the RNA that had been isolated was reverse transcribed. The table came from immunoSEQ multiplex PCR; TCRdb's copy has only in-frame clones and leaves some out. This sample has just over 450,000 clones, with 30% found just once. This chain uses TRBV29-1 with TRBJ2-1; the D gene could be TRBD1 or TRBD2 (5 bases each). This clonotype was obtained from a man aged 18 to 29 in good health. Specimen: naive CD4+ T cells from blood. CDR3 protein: CSVGRRDVHEQFF. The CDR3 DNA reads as TGCAGCGTTGGGCGTCGGGACGTGCATGAGCAGTTCTTC.